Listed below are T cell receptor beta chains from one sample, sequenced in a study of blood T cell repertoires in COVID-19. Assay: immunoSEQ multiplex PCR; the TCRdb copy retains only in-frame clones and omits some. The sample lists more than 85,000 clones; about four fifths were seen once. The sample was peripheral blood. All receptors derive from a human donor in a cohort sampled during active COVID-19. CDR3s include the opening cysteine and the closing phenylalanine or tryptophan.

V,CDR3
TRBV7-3,CASSPKMGGEQYF
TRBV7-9,CASSSISVLTF
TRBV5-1,CASSLGSPGQITSGNTIYF
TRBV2,CASSGTGGLGQPQHF
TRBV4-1,CASSLYSSPLFNYGYTF
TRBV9,CASSVGGTGGTQYF
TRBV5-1,CASSFSAGGAGYNSPLHF
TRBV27,CASSYRNEQFF
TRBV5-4,CASSSRTGQMGTEAFF
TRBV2,CASSETTGDQPQHF
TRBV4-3,CASSPRLAGGTQETQYF
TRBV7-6,CASSSQGGSTYEQYF
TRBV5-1,CASSLDPSGNTGELFF
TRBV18,CASSPLTGEAFF
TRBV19,CASSMGLRETQYF
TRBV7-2,CASSLFLAGVLGELFF
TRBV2,CASFRRPGYNEQFF
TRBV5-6,CASSLRLTGKETQYF
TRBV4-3,CASSDGGFNYGYTF
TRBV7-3,CASSEGSGTRVKNEQFF
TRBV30,CAWSQNRGQSNYGYTF
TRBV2,CASSGQSYSYEQYF
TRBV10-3,CAISAGGSSYEQYF
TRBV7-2,CASSFGGARNEKLFF
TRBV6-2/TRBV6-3,CASSFRDRGLLTAGYTF
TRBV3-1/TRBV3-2,CASSQATETQYF
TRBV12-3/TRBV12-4,CASSFESNYGYTF
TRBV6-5,CASSYTSGGYNEQFF
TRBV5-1,CASSSGTGVYEQYF
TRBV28,CASSTRGGKVTQYF
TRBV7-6,CASSPDRDQPQHF
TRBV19,CASREGQGVSSYEQYF
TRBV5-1,CASSLAIGLAEETQYF
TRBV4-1,CASSQLFRGPPGTEAFF
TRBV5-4,CASRPDRANTEAFF
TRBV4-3,CASSQDSTGTTIYF
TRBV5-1,CASSLGAGGSNEQFF
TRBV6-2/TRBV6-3,CASSYGTGPNYGHTF
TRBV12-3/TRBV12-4,CASTPLVFTGYTF
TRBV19,CASRPGQGLYEQYF
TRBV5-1,CASSLTGTMPGNTIYF
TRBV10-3,CAISGSRGNTEAFF
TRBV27,CASSLGGAGGREQYF
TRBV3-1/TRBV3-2,CASSTGTWNTGELFF
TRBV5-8,CASSSRFRGNTEAFF
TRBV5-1,CASSLRLVTDTQYF
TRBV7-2,CASSRGSAETQYF
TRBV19,CASNDRAKTQYF
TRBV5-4,CASSPFPGLAGDNTGELFF
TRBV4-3,CASSQEGGLSNTGELFF
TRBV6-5,CASTRDRVYGYTF
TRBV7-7,CASSQDRNTEAFF
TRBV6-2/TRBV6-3,CASSSGQPQHF
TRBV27,CASSPIWGSGAIHHSRAYEQYF
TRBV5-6,CASTRTGSGGGTQYF
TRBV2,CASSQQTGNQPQHF
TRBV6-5,CASSLDRTNQPQHF
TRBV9,CASSPYLGLNSPLHF
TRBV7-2,CASSRSGTNSDTQYF
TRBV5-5,CASSLAGSNSPLHF